These T cell receptor beta chains were read from a single sample in a study of early T cells in non-severe SARS-CoV-2 infection. TCRdb used MiXCR to reprocess the 5' RACE reads, holding one entry per CDR3 protein. The sample lists tens of thousands of distinct CDR3 sequences; 5.5% to 7.5% were seen once. Sequencing input: whole blood. These receptors were collected from an adult who was a healthcare worker with PCR-confirmed SARS-CoV-2 infection or an uninfected control (not recorded which). The CDR3 runs from the conserved cysteine through the conserved F or W. A D gene is named only where the DNA matches it firmly. Where a row states a size, it is once, few, many or the class of an expanded clone; other rows omit it.

j_call | v_call | cdr3_length | d_call | clone_size | cdr3_nt | cdr3_aa
TRBJ2-1 | TRBV11-2 | 12 | - | many | TGTGCCAGCAGCTTACTTTCGGATGAGCAGTTCTTC | CASSLLSDEQFF
TRBJ2-4 | TRBV12-3/TRBV12-4 | 16 | TRBD1 | many | TGTGCCAGCAGTTTATTTTCCGGGACAGGGGGCGTCATTCAGTACTTC | CASSLFSGTGGVIQYF
TRBJ2-5 | TRBV28 | 14 | - | many | TGTGCCAGCAGCCCAAATTGGGCCAGGGAGACCCAGTACTTC | CASSPNWARETQYF
TRBJ1-2 | TRBV20-1 | 14 | - | - | TGCAGTGCGGAGCGGAACAGACGGACCTATGGCTACACCTTC | CSAERNRRTYGYTF
TRBJ2-2 | TRBV11-2 | 16 | - | - | TGTGCCAGCAGCTCAAGGACGCACCCGAACACCGGGGAGCTGTTTTTT | CASSSRTHPNTGELFF
TRBJ2-7 | TRBV7-6 | 13 | - | - | TGTGCCAGCAGCTTAAGTGGGCGCGACGAGCAGTACTTC | CASSLSGRDEQYF
TRBJ1-5 | TRBV6-1 | 16 | - | many | TGTGCCAGCAGTGCTAGGGACCGGGTGGGCAATCAGCCCCAGCATTTT | CASSARDRVGNQPQHF
TRBJ2-2 | TRBV14 | 15 | TRBD1 | many | TGTGCCAGCAGCCAACGGGACAGGGTAGCCGGGGAGCTGTTTTTT | CASSQRDRVAGELFF
TRBJ2-7 | TRBV27 | 13 | - | few | TGTGCCAGCGGCCCCCAGGGTTTCCACGAGCAGTACTTC | CASGPQGFHEQYF
TRBJ2-1 | TRBV7-2 | 12 | - | - | TGTGCCAGCAGCTTCCTCAGGAATGAGCAGTTCTTC | CASSFLRNEQFF
TRBJ1-5 | TRBV7-2 | 15 | - | - | TGTGCCAGCAGCCACGATACAGGGCCCCATCGGCCCCAGCATTTT | CASSHDTGPHRPQHF
TRBJ1-2 | TRBV5-4 | 15 | - | - | TGTGCCAGCAGCTTGTATGCGGGGGGCGGCTATGGCTACACCTTC | CASSLYAGGGYGYTF
TRBJ2-1 | TRBV24-1 | 20 | TRBD2 | few | TGTGCCACCAGGAACCTATCCGGGACTAGCGGGATACTGCTTCGCAATGAGCAGTTCTTC | CATRNLSGTSGILLRNEQFF
TRBJ2-1 | TRBV6-6 | 15 | TRBD2 | many | TGTGCCAGCAGTTACCGGGGACTAGCGGGAGGTGAGCAGTTCTTC | CASSYRGLAGGEQFF
TRBJ2-5 | TRBV3-1 | 16 | TRBD2 | - | TGTGCCAGCAGCCAACTTACTAGCGGGGCGTCAGAGACCCAGTACTTC | CASSQLTSGASETQYF
TRBJ1-2 | TRBV28 | 14 | - | few | TGTGCCAGCAGTTTAACTACAGGGATAGATGGCTACACCTTC | CASSLTTGIDGYTF
TRBJ1-1 | TRBV5-6 | 13 | - | - | TGTGCCAGCAGCCGTTACGTAAACACTGAAGCTTTCTTT | CASSRYVNTEAFF
TRBJ1-3 | TRBV6-5 | 15 | - | - | TGTGCCAGCAGTGAAACAGTGAGCTCTGGAAACACCATATATTTT | CASSETVSSGNTIYF
TRBJ1-2 | TRBV20-1 | 14 | TRBD1 | many | TGCAGTGCCCTACAGGGGGCGTCACACTATGGCTACACCTTC | CSALQGASHYGYTF
TRBJ2-7 | TRBV5-1 | 12 | - | - | TGCGCCAGCAGCGGTACCTCCTACGAGCAGTACTTC | CASSGTSYEQYF
TRBJ1-1 | TRBV28 | 11 | - | many | TGTGCCAGCAGTTTTCACACTGAAGCTTTCTTT | CASSFHTEAFF
TRBJ1-2 | TRBV7-9 | 15 | - | - | TGTGCCAGCAGCTTATCACAACAGGGAGGTTATGGCTACACCTTC | CASSLSQQGGYGYTF
TRBJ2-7 | TRBV14 | 14 | - | many | TGTGCCAGCAGCCAAGTCAAGGGACCCTACGAGCAGTACTTC | CASSQVKGPYEQYF
TRBJ2-1 | TRBV20-1 | 14 | TRBD2 | - | TGCAGTGCTCTAGCGGGGGGGGTCTACAATGAGCAGTTCTTC | CSALAGGVYNEQFF
TRBJ2-7 | TRBV7-7 | 16 | TRBD1 | many | TGTGCCAGCAGCTCCATTTCGGGACAGGGGCGCGACGAGCAGTACTTC | CASSSISGQGRDEQYF
TRBJ2-5 | TRBV28 | 17 | TRBD1 | many | TGTGCCAGCAGTCACGACAGGGGGAAGACTATTCAAGAGACCCAGTACTTC | CASSHDRGKTIQETQYF
TRBJ2-7 | TRBV5-1 | 16 | - | many | TGCGCCAGCAGCCTAGAGGAGAACCGACCACCCTACGAGCAGTACTTC | CASSLEENRPPYEQYF
TRBJ2-5 | TRBV6-1 | 13 | - | - | TGTACCGGAGGGGAGACAGTACAAGAGACCCAGTACTTC | CTGGETVQETQYF
TRBJ1-2 | TRBV20-1 | 13 | - | many | TGCAGTGCTAGTAGTACAACCTACTATGGCTACACCTTC | CSASSTTYYGYTF
TRBJ2-6 | TRBV7-8 | 18 | - | many | TGTGCCAGCAGCTCCAAGCGAAGAGGGGTATCGGGGGCCAACGTCCTGACTTTC | CASSSKRRGVSGANVLTF
TRBJ2-7 | TRBV7-2 | 15 | - | many | TGTGCCAGCAGCTTAAACCGTCCAGACTCCTACGAGCAGTACTTC | CASSLNRPDSYEQYF
TRBJ1-6 | TRBV7-9 | 15 | TRBD1 | many | TGTGCCAGCAGCTCGACGGGACAGGGCTACTCACCCCTCCACTTT | CASSSTGQGYSPLHF
TRBJ2-3 | TRBV18 | 13 | - | - | TGTGTCAGCTCACCCCGAGTCGGAGATACGCAGTATTTT | CVSSPRVGDTQYF
TRBJ2-3 | TRBV5-4 | 14 | - | - | TGTGCCAGCAGCTGGCAGGGGAGCACAGATACGCAGTATTTT | CASSWQGSTDTQYF
TRBJ1-2 | TRBV2 | 15 | TRBD1 | many | TGTGCCAGCAGCGGCATCAGGGGGCGCGACCATGGCTACACCTTC | CASSGIRGRDHGYTF
TRBJ2-2 | TRBV7-9 | 16 | TRBD1 | many | TGTGCCAGCAGCGGAACCGGGACAGGAAACACCGGGGAGCTGTTTTTT | CASSGTGTGNTGELFF
TRBJ2-6 | TRBV10-2 | 19 | TRBD2 | many | TGCGCCAGCAGTGCGGGACTAGCGGGGGCTAACTCTGGGGCCAACGTCCTGACTTTC | CASSAGLAGANSGANVLTF
TRBJ1-4 | TRBV11-2 | 14 | - | many | TGTGCCAGCAGCGCGCGACAGAATAATGAAAAACTGTTTTTT | CASSARQNNEKLFF
TRBJ1-6 | TRBV2 | 13 | - | few | TGTGCCAGCATGAGAACCTATAATTCACCCCTCCACTTT | CASMRTYNSPLHF
TRBJ1-5 | TRBV20-1 | 13 | - | few | TGCAGTGCTAGGGTTCAGGGGCACCAGCCCCAGCATTTT | CSARVQGHQPQHF
TRBJ1-3 | TRBV4-2 | 17 | - | many | TGTGCCAGCAGCCAAGATCAGGGCAGGACCTCTGGAAACACCATATATTTT | CASSQDQGRTSGNTIYF
TRBJ2-1 | TRBV10-1 | 12 | - | many | TGCGCCAGCTCTCTTGCCGAGGGTGAGCAGTTCTTC | CASSLAEGEQFF
TRBJ2-3 | TRBV9 | 17 | - | few | TGTGCCAGCAGCGTAGTCGGTGACCTCCCTAGCACAGATACGCAGTATTTT | CASSVVGDLPSTDTQYF
TRBJ2-5 | TRBV7-9 | 14 | - | many | TGTGCCAGCAGTACCGGGATAAACCAAGAGACCCAGTACTTC | CASSTGINQETQYF
TRBJ2-1 | TRBV29-1 | 13 | - | few | TGCAGCGTTGATCGGCAGTTTATCAATGAGCAGTTCTTC | CSVDRQFINEQFF
TRBJ1-6 | TRBV18 | 15 | - | many | TGTGCCAGCTCACCCACGGGGTCCTATAATTCACCCCTCCACTTT | CASSPTGSYNSPLHF
TRBJ1-4 | TRBV6-2/TRBV6-3 | 14 | - | many | TGTGCCAGCAGTCCCCCGGAGCGTTCCGGAAAACTGTTTTTT | CASSPPERSGKLFF
TRBJ2-1 | TRBV29-1 | 13 | - | many | TGCAGCGTTGAAGATTTGAAGTACAATGAGCAGTTCTTC | CSVEDLKYNEQFF
TRBJ2-2 | TRBV7-2 | 12 | - | many | TGTGCCAGCACCACGAACACCGGGGAGCTGTTTTTT | CASTTNTGELFF
TRBJ2-7 | TRBV20-1 | 15 | TRBD2 | many | TGCAGTGCTAGTGAACGGACTAGCGGGAGTAAACGGCAGTACTTC | CSASERTSGSKRQYF
TRBJ2-7 | TRBV6-5 | 15 | TRBD2 | many | TGTGCCAGCAGTTACTCAGGCGGGGGGGCCTGGGAGCAGTACTTC | CASSYSGGGAWEQYF
TRBJ2-3 | TRBV20-1 | 13 | - | few | TGCAGTGCTAGCATGCCCTCAGTAGATACGCAGTATTTT | CSASMPSVDTQYF
TRBJ1-6 | TRBV28 | 17 | TRBD1 | many | TGTGCCAGCATTCGCCCGTGGGGACAGGGGGCGAATTCACCCCTCCACTTT | CASIRPWGQGANSPLHF
TRBJ1-1 | TRBV27 | 17 | TRBD1 | many | TGTGCCAGCAGTTTATGGGGACTACGGACAGGGGGGGCTGAAGCTTTTTTT | CASSLWGLRTGGAEAFF
TRBJ1-6 | TRBV16 | 14 | - | - | TGTGCCAGCAGCCAATCTCCAGCTAATTCACCCCTCCACTTT | CASSQSPANSPLHF
TRBJ2-1 | TRBV7-2 | 14 | TRBD1 | many | TGTGCCAGCAGCTTGGGGACAGGGCCCAATGAGCAGTTCTTC | CASSLGTGPNEQFF
TRBJ2-1 | TRBV3-1 | 16 | TRBD2 | - | TGTGCCAGCAGCCCCCCCCGGGGGAGGGGACGGGATGAGCAGTTCTTC | CASSPPRGRGRDEQFF
TRBJ2-1 | TRBV29-1 | 13 | - | many | TGCAGCGGGGGGAGGTTTACCTACAATGAGCAGTTCTTC | CSGGRFTYNEQFF
TRBJ2-2 | TRBV29-1 | 15 | - | many | TGCAGCGTTGAAAGCTCAGGGGCGAACACCGGGGAGCTGTTTTTT | CSVESSGANTGELFF
TRBJ1-1 | TRBV5-1 | 13 | - | few | TGCGCCAGCAGAGGCAGCTCTAACACTGAAGCTTTCTTT | CASRGSSNTEAFF